This T cell receptor (beta chain) was recorded in a study of vaccination and CD4 T cells after COVID-19. This CDR3 contains 15 residues. Germline V lookup: CDR1 MNHNS, CDR2 SASEGT. The V end lost 6 bases, the J end lost 3 bases, and 17 bases lay between the germline ends. Note on this clonotype: Its antigen remains unidentified.

Study-level points and caveats: A comparatively limited set of convalescent patients was examined, with no early post-infection timepoints.

The assay that was used to sequence DNA from cultured CD4+ T cells was the Oncomine TCR Beta short-read assay. In TCRdb, the PCR reads were re-called with MiXCR into one record per CDR3 protein. Counted here are some 5,700 distinct CDR3 sequences, about 48% occurring once; the ten biggest clones make up around 34%. This sample's treatment: roughly 10-day PBMC culture with coronavirus spike peptide pools or control peptides (ViraFEST assay). One should note that the unexposed donor's CD4+ T cells were collected before the COVID-19 pandemic (2011-2018). This TCR was sampled from a human donor in good health. The material sequenced was CD4+ T cells from blood, cultured in vitro. V is TRBV6-1 and J is TRBJ1-1; D perhaps matches TRBD1 (6 bases). Here the CDR3 reads CASRLNRAPHTEAFF. CDR3 DNA sequence: TGTGCCAGCAGACTAAACAGGGCGCCCCACACTGAAGCTTTCTTT.